This TCR beta chain appears in the sequencing data of a study of blood T cell repertoires in COVID-19. Whole-study context: Collection of acute and convalescent COVID-19 samples took place in the United States, Italy and Spain. Sources were T cells, B-cell-depleted T cells, or PBMCs; the material itself was cDNA or gDNA.

Germline CDR1 is KGHSH and CDR2 is LQKENI. Trimming stripped 0 bases from V and 3 bases from J, with 17 bases between. The CDR3 has 17 residues. Seattle's cohort entered during active infection and was followed longitudinally. In the authors' workflow: The assay estimated nucleated cells by amplifying reference gene primers. Repertoires were generated with immunoSEQ multiplex PCR, while TCRdb's copy carries only in-frame clones and drops some. The DNA was the basis for D and trimming; V, J and clone size are from that table. The sample consists of 150,000 to 180,000 clones, roughly 80% of them appearing once.

The J gene is TRBJ1-2, the V gene TRBV18, with a tentative D call TRBD1 (6 bases). The source of this sequence is a woman aged 60-70 years with COVID-19, enrolled during active disease. The sample was peripheral blood. CDR3 coding DNA: TGTGCCAGCTCACCACCGAGCAGGGGATTAGGGGACTATGGCTACACCTTC. Translated, it gives CASSPPSRGLGDYGYTF.